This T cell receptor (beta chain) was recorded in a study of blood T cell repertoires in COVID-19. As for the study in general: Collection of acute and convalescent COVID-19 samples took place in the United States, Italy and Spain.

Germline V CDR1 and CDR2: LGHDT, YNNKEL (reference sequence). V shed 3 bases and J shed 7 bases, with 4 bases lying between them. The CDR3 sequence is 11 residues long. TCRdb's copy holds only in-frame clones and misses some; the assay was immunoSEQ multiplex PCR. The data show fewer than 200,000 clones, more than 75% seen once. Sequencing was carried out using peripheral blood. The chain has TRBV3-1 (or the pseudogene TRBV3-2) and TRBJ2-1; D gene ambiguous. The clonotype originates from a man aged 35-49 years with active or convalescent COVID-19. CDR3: CASSQRNEQFF. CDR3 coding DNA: TGTGCCAGCAGCCAGAGGAATGAGCAGTTCTTC.